This paragraph reports one TCR beta chain. The data stem from a study of response to subunit inactivated influenza vaccine. Trimming removed 2 bases at V and 4 bases at J, with 15 bases between. The V gene's germline CDR1 is SNHLY and CDR2 FYNNEI. This CDR3 has 16 amino acids. TCRdb re-called the RT-PCR reads with MiXCR, one entry per CDR3 protein. The table records about 240,000 distinct CDR3 sequences, about 12% of them present only once. The clonotype comes from a man aged 50-59 years who received an inactivated influenza vaccine. The chain carries TRBV2 and TRBJ2-1; D is undetermined. The material was non-naive T cells sorted from PBMCs, obtained around 15 days before vaccination. The CDR3 DNA follows: TGTGCCAGCAGTGAATTAAAGATTACCTCGTACAATGAGCAGTTCTTC. It is translated as CASSELKITSYNEQFF.